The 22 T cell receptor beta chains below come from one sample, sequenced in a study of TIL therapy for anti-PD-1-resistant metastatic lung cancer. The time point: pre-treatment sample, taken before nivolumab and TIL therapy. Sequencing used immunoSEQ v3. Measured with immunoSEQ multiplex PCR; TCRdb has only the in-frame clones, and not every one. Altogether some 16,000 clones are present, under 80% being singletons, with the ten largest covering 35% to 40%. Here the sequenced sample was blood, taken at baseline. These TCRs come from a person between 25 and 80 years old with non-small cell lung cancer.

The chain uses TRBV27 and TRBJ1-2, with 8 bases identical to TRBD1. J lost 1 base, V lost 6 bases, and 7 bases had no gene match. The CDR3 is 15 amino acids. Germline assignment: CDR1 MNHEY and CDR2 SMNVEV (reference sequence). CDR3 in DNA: TGTGCCAGCAGCTTGACAGGGGCGAATAACTATGGCTACACCTTC. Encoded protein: CASSLTGANNYGYTF.

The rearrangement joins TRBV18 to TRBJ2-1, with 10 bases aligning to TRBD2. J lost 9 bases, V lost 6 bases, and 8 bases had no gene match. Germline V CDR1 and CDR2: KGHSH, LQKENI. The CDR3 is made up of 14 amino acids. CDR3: CASSPSSGGGEQFF. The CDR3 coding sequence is TGTGCCAGCTCGCCCTCTAGCGGGGGAGGTGAGCAGTTCTTC.

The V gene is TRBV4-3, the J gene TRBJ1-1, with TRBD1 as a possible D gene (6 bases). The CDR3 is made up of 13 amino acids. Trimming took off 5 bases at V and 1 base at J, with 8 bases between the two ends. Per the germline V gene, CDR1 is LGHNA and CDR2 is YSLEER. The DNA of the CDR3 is TGCGCCAGCAGCGCGACAGGGAACACTGAAGCTTTCTTT. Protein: CASSATGNTEAFF.

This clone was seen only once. CDR3 DNA: TGTGCCAGTAGTAAGGGGGCCCGAGCGGGGGAGCTGTTTTTT. This encodes CASSKGARAGELFF. V usage is TRBV19 and J usage is TRBJ2-2; 7 positions agree with TRBD1. The CDR3 has 14 residues. CDR1 and CDR2 from the germline V gene are LNHDA and SQIVND (reference sequence). V dropped 4 bases and J dropped 8; count of bases not matched to a gene: 7.

CDR3 region: CASSFNRGGTEAFF. CDR3 bases: TGTGCCAGCAGCTTCAACAGGGGGGGGACTGAAGCTTTCTTT. V gene TRBV7-9 combines with J gene TRBJ1-1, with TRBD1 matching over 8 bases. The CDR3 covers 14 residues. Germline V CDR1 and CDR2: SEHNR, FQNEAQ (reference sequence). The V segment lost 3 bases and the J segment 5 bases; nucleotides outside the gene matches: 5.

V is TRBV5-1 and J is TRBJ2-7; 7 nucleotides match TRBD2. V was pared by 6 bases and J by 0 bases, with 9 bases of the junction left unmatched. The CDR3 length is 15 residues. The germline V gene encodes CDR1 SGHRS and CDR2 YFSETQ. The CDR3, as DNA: TGCGCCAGCAAGCTTCAGGCTAGCGGCTCCTACGAGCAGTACTTC. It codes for CASKLQASGSYEQYF.

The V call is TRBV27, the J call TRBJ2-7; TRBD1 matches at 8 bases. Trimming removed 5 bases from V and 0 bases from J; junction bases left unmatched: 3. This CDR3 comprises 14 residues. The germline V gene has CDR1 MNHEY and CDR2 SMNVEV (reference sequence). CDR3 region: CASSADRGSYEQYF. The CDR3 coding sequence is TGTGCCAGCAGTGCTGACAGGGGCTCCTACGAGCAGTACTTC.

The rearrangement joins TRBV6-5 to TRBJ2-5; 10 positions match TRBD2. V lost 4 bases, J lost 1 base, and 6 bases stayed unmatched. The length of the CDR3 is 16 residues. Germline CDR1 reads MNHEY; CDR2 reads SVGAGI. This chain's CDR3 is CASSFTSGVTQETQYF. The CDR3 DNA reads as TGTGCCAGCAGTTTCACTAGCGGGGTAACCCAAGAGACCCAGTACTTC.

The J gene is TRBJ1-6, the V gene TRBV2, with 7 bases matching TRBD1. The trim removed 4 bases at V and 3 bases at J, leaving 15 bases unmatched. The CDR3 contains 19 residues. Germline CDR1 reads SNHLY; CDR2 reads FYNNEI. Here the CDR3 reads CASSVGGQETTFYNSPLHF. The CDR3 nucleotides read TGTGCCAGCAGTGTTGGTGGACAGGAGACCACGTTCTATAATTCACCCCTCCACTTT.

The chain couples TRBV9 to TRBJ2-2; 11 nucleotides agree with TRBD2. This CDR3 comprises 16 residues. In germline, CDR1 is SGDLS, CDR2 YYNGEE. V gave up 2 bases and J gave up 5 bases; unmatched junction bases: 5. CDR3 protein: CASSVSGGADTGELFF. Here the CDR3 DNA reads TGTGCCAGCAGCGTTAGCGGGGGGGCCGATACCGGGGAGCTGTTTTTT.

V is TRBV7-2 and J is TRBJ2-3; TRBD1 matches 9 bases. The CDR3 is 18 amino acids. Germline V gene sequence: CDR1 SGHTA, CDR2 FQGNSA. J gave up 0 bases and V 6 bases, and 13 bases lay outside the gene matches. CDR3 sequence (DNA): TGTGCCAGCAGTTATGACAGGGGGTGGGTAACTAGCACAGATACGCAGTATTTT. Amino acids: CASSYDRGWVTSTDTQYF.

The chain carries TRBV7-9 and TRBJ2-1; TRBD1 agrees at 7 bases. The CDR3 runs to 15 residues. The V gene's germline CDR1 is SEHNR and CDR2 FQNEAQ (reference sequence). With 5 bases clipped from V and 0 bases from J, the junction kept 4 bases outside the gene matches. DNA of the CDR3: TGTGCCAGCAGCGTGGGACAGAGCTCCTACAATGAGCAGTTCTTC. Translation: CASSVGQSSYNEQFF.

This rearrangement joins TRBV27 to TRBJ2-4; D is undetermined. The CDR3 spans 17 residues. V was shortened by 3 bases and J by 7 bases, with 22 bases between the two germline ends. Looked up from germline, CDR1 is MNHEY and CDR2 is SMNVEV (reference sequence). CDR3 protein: CASSLARATYYGNIQYF. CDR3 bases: TGTGCCAGCAGTTTGGCTAGGGCGACATACTATGGGAACATTCAGTACTTC.

The CDR3 reads CAWSPLDSRNQPQHF. As DNA, the CDR3 is TGTGCCTGGAGTCCGTTGGACAGTCGCAATCAGCCCCAGCATTTT. V usage is TRBV30 and J usage is TRBJ1-5; TRBD1 might be the D (6 bases). V lost 2 bases to trimming and J lost 2 bases, with 13 bases between them. Germline loops: CDR1 GTSNPN, CDR2 SVGIG (reference sequence). This CDR3 has 15 residues.

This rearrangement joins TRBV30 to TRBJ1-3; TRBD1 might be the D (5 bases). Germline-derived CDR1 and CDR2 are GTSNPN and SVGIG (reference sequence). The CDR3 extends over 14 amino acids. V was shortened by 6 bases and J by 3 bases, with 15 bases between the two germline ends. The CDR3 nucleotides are TGTGCCTGCATGACAAGGGGAGATGGAAACACCATATATTTT. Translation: CACMTRGDGNTIYF.

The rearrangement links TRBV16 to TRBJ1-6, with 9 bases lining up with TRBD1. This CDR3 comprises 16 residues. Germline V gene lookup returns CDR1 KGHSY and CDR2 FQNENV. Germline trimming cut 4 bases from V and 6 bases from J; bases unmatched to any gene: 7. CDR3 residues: CASSLTTGGRNSPLHF. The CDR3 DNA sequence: TGTGCCAGCAGCCTTACGACAGGGGGGCGTAATTCACCCCTCCACTTT.

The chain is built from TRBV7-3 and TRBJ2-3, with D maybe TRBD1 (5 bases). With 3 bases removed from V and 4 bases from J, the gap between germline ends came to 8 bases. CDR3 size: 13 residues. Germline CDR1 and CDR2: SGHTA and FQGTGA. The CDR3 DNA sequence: TGTGCCAGCAGCTTTATAGGGGCAGATACGCAGTATTTT. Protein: CASSFIGADTQYF.

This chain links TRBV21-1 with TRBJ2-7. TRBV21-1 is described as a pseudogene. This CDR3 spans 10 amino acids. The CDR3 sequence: CASSKYEQYF. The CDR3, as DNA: TGTGCCAGCAGCAAGTACGAGCAGTACTTC.

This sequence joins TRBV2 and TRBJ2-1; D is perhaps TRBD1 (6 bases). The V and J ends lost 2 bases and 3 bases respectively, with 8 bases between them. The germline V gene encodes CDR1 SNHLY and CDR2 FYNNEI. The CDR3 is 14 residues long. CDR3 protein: CASSEIGGYNEQFF. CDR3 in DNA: TGTGCCAGCAGTGAAATAGGGGGCTACAATGAGCAGTTCTTC.

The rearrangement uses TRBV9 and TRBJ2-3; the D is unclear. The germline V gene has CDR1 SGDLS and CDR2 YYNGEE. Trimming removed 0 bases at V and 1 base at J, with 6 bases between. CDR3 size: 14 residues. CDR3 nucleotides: TGTGCCAGCAGCGTAGTTGGGGGCACAGATACGCAGTATTTT. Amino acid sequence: CASSVVGGTDTQYF.

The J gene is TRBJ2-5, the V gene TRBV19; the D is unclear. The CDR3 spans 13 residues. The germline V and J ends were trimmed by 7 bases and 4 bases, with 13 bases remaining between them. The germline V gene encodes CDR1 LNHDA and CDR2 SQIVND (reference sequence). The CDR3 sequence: CASNFGVGETQYF. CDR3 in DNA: TGTGCCAGTAATTTTGGAGTGGGAGAGACCCAGTACTTC.

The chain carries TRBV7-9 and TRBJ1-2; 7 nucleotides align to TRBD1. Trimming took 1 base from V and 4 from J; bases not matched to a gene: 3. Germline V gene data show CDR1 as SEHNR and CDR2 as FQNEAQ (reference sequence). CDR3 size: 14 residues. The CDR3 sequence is CASSLEQGVYGYTF. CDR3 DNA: TGTGCCAGCAGCTTAGAGCAGGGGGTCTATGGCTACACCTTC.